The next 32 T cell receptor beta chains were all read from a single sample in a study of a mutant IDH1 vaccine in newly diagnosed glioma. Their cognate antigens are unknown. This sample's time point: week 35, safety follow-up. Vaccinated patients received 300 ug of mutant IDH1 20-mer peptide per dose, with topical imiquimod. Using immunoSEQ multiplex PCR, the repertoire was profiled, and TCRdb retains in-frame clones only, with some absent. The sample consists of around 69,000 clones, about 88% of them appearing once. The source was PBMCs, collected from a glioma patient whose treatment included an IDH1 peptide vaccine. The receptors shown here come from a man aged 25 to 40 with glioma.

The J gene is TRBJ1-2, the V gene TRBV18; 10 nucleotides agree with TRBD1. Unmatched junction bases numbered 4, after V lost 3 bases and J lost 6 bases. Germline assignment: CDR1 KGHSH and CDR2 LQKENI. CDR3 size: 14 residues. The CDR3 sequence is CASSPTGTGDGYTF. CDR3 nucleotide sequence: TGTGCCAGCTCACCGACCGGGACAGGGGATGGCTACACCTTC.

The chain uses TRBV5-6 and TRBJ1-4, with 7 bases identical to TRBD1. V shed 2 bases, J shed 7 bases, and the junction held 2 bases outside the gene matches. Germline V gene sequence: CDR1 SGHDT, CDR2 YYEEEE. The CDR3 sequence is 13 residues long. The CDR3 DNA follows: TGTGCCAGCAGCTTACAGGGGCGTGAAAAACTGTTTTTT. This translates into CASSLQGREKLFF.

The rearrangement links TRBV18 to TRBJ2-1, with 9 bases aligning to TRBD1. The CDR3 is made up of 17 amino acids. Germline V lookup: CDR1 KGHSH, CDR2 LQKENI. V was pared by 6 bases and J by 8 bases, with 17 bases of the junction left unmatched. The chain's CDR3 is CASSPSHPGQGGDEQFF. The CDR3 coding sequence is TGTGCCAGCTCGCCATCTCACCCGGGACAGGGAGGGGATGAGCAGTTCTTC.

The CDR3 DNA reads TGTGCCTGCCCCCCTGGACAGGACTACAATGAGCAGTTCTTC. Protein sequence: CACPPGQDYNEQFF. V gene TRBV2 combines with J gene TRBJ2-1; TRBD1 matches 7 bases. The CDR3 length is 14 residues. Germline CDR1 and CDR2: SNHLY and FYNNEI. Germline trimming cut 11 bases from V and 3 bases from J; bases unmatched to any gene: 10.

The chain recombines TRBV18 with TRBJ2-7, with D unclear. Germline V lookup: CDR1 KGHSH, CDR2 LQKENI. The CDR3 spans 15 residues. The germline V and J ends were trimmed by 2 bases and 5 bases, with 16 bases remaining between them. In DNA, the CDR3 is TGTGCCAGCTCACCAGAGAGTACGGTTACCGACGAGCAGTACTTC. As protein: CASSPESTVTDEQYF.

The chain joins TRBV7-8 to TRBJ2-6, with D hard to call. V was cut by 1 base and J by 2 bases, with 3 bases left in between. Germline loops: CDR1 SGHVS, CDR2 FQNEAQ. The CDR3 loop spans 14 amino acids. CDR3 sequence: CASSLDPGANVLTF. CDR3 coding DNA: TGTGCCAGCAGCTTAGACCCTGGGGCCAACGTCCTGACTTTC. The entire variable domain, with the rest obtained from reference TRBV7-8 and TRBJ2-6, is as follows: GAGVSQSPRYKVAKRGQDVALRCDPISGHVSLFWYQQALGQGPEFLTYFQNEAQLDKSGLPSDRFFAERPEGSVSTLKIQRTQQEDSAVYLCASSLDPGANVLTFGAGSRLTVL.

J is TRBJ1-2 and V is TRBV15; possibly TRBD1 for D (5 bases). The germline gives CDR1 LNHNV, CDR2 YYDKDF (reference sequence). V gave up 5 bases and J gave up 3 bases, with 19 bases separating them. The CDR3 is 16 amino acids. CDR3 loop: CATSGGKGPSDYGYTF. Written as DNA, the CDR3 is TGTGCCACCAGCGGAGGGAAGGGGCCCTCGGACTATGGCTACACCTTC.

The chain uses TRBV28 and TRBJ2-7; TRBD2 matches at 11 bases. Germline loops: CDR1 MDHEN, CDR2 SYDVKM. This CDR3 contains 13 residues. The CDR3 loop is CGTSGFNSYEQYF. In DNA, the CDR3 is TGTGGGACTAGCGGGTTCAACTCCTACGAGCAGTACTTC.

This clone has only one observation. The V and J genes are TRBV30 and TRBJ1-1, with unresolved D. The CDR3 sequence is 12 residues long. The germline gives CDR1 GTSNPN, CDR2 SVGIG (reference sequence). With 2 bases removed from V and 0 bases from J, the gap between germline ends came to 4 bases. As DNA, the CDR3 is TGTGCCTGGAGTAACTTGAACACTGAAGCTTTCTTT. Amino acid sequence: CAWSNLNTEAFF.

The genes are TRBV6-1 and TRBJ2-2; D gene ambiguous. Germline lookup yields CDR1 MNHNS and CDR2 SASEGT. The ends were cut back, 4 bases at V and 3 bases at J, with 9 bases in the middle. CDR3 length: 14 amino acids. The CDR3 nucleotides read TGTGCCAGCAGTGGGGTTGGCCACACCGGGGAGCTGTTTTTT. Its translation: CASSGVGHTGELFF.

The rearrangement links TRBV28 to TRBJ2-7; a possible D gene is TRBD2 (5 bases). Trimming stripped 4 bases from V and 0 bases from J, with 10 bases between. The CDR3 contains 14 residues. Looked up from germline, CDR1 is MDHEN and CDR2 is SYDVKM. In DNA, the CDR3 is TGTGCCAGCAGTTATGACGGACTCTCCTACGAGCAGTACTTC. Translated: CASSYDGLSYEQYF.

The chain employs TRBV6-6 and TRBJ2-3; 10 bases align to TRBD1. Germline trimming cut 2 bases from V and 4 bases from J; bases unmatched to any gene: 6. The CDR3 runs to 16 residues. The germline V gene encodes CDR1 MNHNY and CDR2 SVGAGI (reference sequence). This chain's CDR3 is CASSYTDRGRPDTQYF. In DNA, the CDR3 is TGTGCCAGCAGTTACACGGACAGGGGGAGACCAGATACGCAGTATTTT.

The chain couples TRBV2 to TRBJ1-1, with D unresolved. CDR1 is SNHLY and CDR2 is FYNNEI in the germline V gene. CDR3 length: 11 residues. V gave up 5 bases and J gave up 8 bases, with 9 bases separating them. The CDR3 nucleotides read TGTGCCAGCAGTACTGATTCCGAAGCTTTCTTT. Amino acids: CASSTDSEAFF.

This clone came up a few times. The chain uses TRBV19 and TRBJ1-1; D perhaps matches TRBD1 (5 bases). Germline V lookup: CDR1 LNHDA, CDR2 SQIVND (reference sequence). This CDR3 has 14 residues. The V gene lost 3 bases and the J gene lost 11 bases, with 19 bases spanning the gap. This CDR3 reads CASSISSDRDGAFF. CDR3 bases: TGTGCCAGTAGTATCAGTTCGGACCGGGACGGGGCTTTCTTT.

This clone was counted a single time. The chain has TRBV5-4 and TRBJ2-7; D is tentatively TRBD1 or TRBD2 (6 bases each). The CDR3 length is 15 residues. Per the germline V gene, CDR1 is SGHNT and CDR2 is YYREEE (reference sequence). V was cut by 4 bases and J by 5 bases, with 19 bases left in between. The DNA of the CDR3 is TGTGCCAGCAGCGCCCGGTGGAGGGGGGACGACGAGCAGTACTTC. Its protein product is CASSARWRGDDEQYF.

This rearrangement joins TRBV28 to TRBJ2-1; 8 positions agree with TRBD1. J gave up 4 bases and V 6 bases, and 8 bases lay outside the gene matches. The CDR3 is made up of 15 amino acids. Germline V gene lookup returns CDR1 MDHEN and CDR2 SYDVKM. The CDR3 nucleotides are TGTGCCAGCAGCCCCCGGGACAGGATATACAATGAGCAGTTCTTC. Translated: CASSPRDRIYNEQFF.

The chain combines TRBV5-1 with TRBJ2-7; possibly TRBD1 for D (6 bases). Germline-derived CDR1 and CDR2 are SGHRS and YFSETQ. The CDR3 runs 16 residues. The V end lost 4 bases, the J end lost 3 bases, and 20 bases lay between the germline ends. DNA for the CDR3: TGCGCCAGCAGCCGAATTACAGGGCCTGGGGTCTACGAGCAGTACTTC. This gives the protein CASSRITGPGVYEQYF.

The gene calls are TRBV9 and TRBJ1-2; D might be TRBD1 (6 bases). V was cut by 0 bases and J by 6 bases, with 9 bases left in between. The CDR3 consists of 13 residues. The V gene's germline CDR1 is SGDLS and CDR2 YYNGEE. CDR3 nucleotide sequence: TGTGCCAGCAGCGTAGGGACAGTTAATGGCTACACCTTC. Protein: CASSVGTVNGYTF.

CDR3 bases: TGTGCCAGCAGCGAAGGTTTAACAGGGGATGGCTACACCTTC. It encodes CASSEGLTGDGYTF. The chain has TRBV7-2 and TRBJ1-2, with 7 bases aligning to TRBD1. The V and J ends lost 5 bases and 6 bases, in that order; junction bases with no gene match: 9. The CDR3 runs 14 residues. Looked up from germline, CDR1 is SGHTA and CDR2 is FQGNSA.

The rearrangement uses TRBV28 and TRBJ2-7, with 8 nucleotides matching TRBD1. Germline loops: CDR1 MDHEN, CDR2 SYDVKM. The length of the CDR3 is 15 residues. Trimming removed 2 bases from V and 5 bases from J; junction bases left unmatched: 8. CDR3 bases: TGTGCCAGCAGTTTAGGGGACAGGAATATCGACGAGCAGTACTTC. It translates to CASSLGDRNIDEQYF. Drawing the rest from reference TRBV28 and TRBJ2-7, the complete variable domain is DVKVTQSSRYLVKRTGEKVFLECVQDMDHENMFWYRQDPGLGLRLIYFSYDVKMKEKGDIPEGYSVSREKKERFSLILESASTNQTSMYLCASSLGDRNIDEQYFGPGTRLTVT.

The chain employs TRBV15 and TRBJ1-2; a possible D gene is TRBD1 (6 bases). The CDR3 contains 15 residues. The germline V gene has CDR1 LNHNV and CDR2 YYDKDF (reference sequence). Trimming shortened V by 0 bases and J by 8 bases, and 16 bases separated the two germline ends. The CDR3 is CATSREGTPTDGYTF. The CDR3 region has the DNA TGTGCCACCAGCAGAGAGGGGACACCTACGGACGGCTACACCTTC.

This clone was observed a handful of times. The genes are TRBV4-3 and TRBJ1-5; no clear D. The CDR3 is 14 residues long. Germline V gene data show CDR1 as LGHNA and CDR2 as YSLEER. V was trimmed by 0 bases and J by 8 bases, leaving 11 bases between them. The CDR3 DNA sequence: TGCGCCAGCAGCCAAGATCGAATTCAGGAGCCCCAGCATTTT. Its translation: CASSQDRIQEPQHF.

This clone was seen once. The rearrangement joins TRBV11-2 to TRBJ2-7; no reliable D call. The CDR3 has 13 amino acids. V was cut by 4 bases and J by 6 bases, with 13 bases left in between. Per germline, CDR1 SGHAT and CDR2 FQNNGV. The CDR3 DNA reads as TGTGCCAGCAGCTCCCCCCGGGTGACCGAGCAGTACTTC. This sequence encodes CASSSPRVTEQYF.

J is TRBJ2-7 and V is TRBV5-1, with no clear D. From germline, CDR1 is SGHRS and CDR2 YFSETQ. V was clipped by 0 bases and J by 4 bases, with 11 bases between them. The CDR3 spans 14 residues. The CDR3 sequence: CASSLGQALYEQYF. The CDR3 region has the DNA TGCGCCAGCAGCTTGGGCCAGGCCTTATACGAGCAGTACTTC. Together with reference TRBV5-1 and TRBJ2-7, the CDR3 gives the full variable domain: KAGVTQTPRYLIKTRGQQVTLSCSPISGHRSVSWYQQTPGQGLQFLFEYFSETQRNKGNFPGRFSGRQFSNSRSEMNVSTLELGDSALYLCASSLGQALYEQYFGPGTRLTVT.

In this sample, this clone turned up once. The V and J genes are TRBV23-1 and TRBJ1-2, with 8 bases matching TRBD1. TRBV23-1 is marked as an open reading frame, function uncertain. This CDR3 has 16 residues. V lost 5 bases and J lost 0; bases outside the gene matches: 8. CDR3 nucleotides: TGCGCCAGCAGTTGGACAGGGCCCATCTCTAACTATGGCTACACCTTC. Its protein is CASSWTGPISNYGYTF.

J is TRBJ1-2 and V is TRBV28, with a weak D call TRBD1 (6 bases). This CDR3 region has 13 residues. Germline V gene data show CDR1 as MDHEN and CDR2 as SYDVKM. V gave up 3 bases and J gave up 6 bases, with 11 bases separating them. This CDR3 reads CASSFNRDHGYTF. The CDR3 region has the DNA TGTGCCAGCAGTTTCAACAGGGACCATGGCTACACCTTC.

There are a few counts of this clone. The rearrangement uses TRBV28 and TRBJ1-3, with no clear D. V shed 3 bases and J shed 2 bases, with 8 bases lying between them. Germline CDR1 is MDHEN and CDR2 is SYDVKM. The CDR3 runs to 14 residues. This chain's CDR3 is CASSFPGTGNTIYF. The CDR3 coding sequence is TGTGCCAGCAGTTTTCCGGGGACTGGAAACACCATATATTTT.

This clone was seen just once. This sequence joins TRBV9 and TRBJ1-2; no definite D call. CDR1 and CDR2 (germline): SGDLS, YYNGEE. Between the trimmed V and J ends, which lost 3 bases and 1 base, there was a span of 10 bases. The CDR3 consists of 14 residues. The CDR3 nucleotides are TGTGCCAGCAGCGGGATCGATCTTAACTATGGCTACACCTTC. Protein sequence: CASSGIDLNYGYTF.

This chain joins TRBV28 and TRBJ1-1, with TRBD1 matching over 10 bases. V was clipped by 8 bases and J by 5 bases; unmatched bases: 2. The CDR3 sequence is 12 residues long. Germline V gene sequence: CDR1 MDHEN, CDR2 SYDVKM. The CDR3 coding sequence is TGTGCCAGCCGACAGGGGGCTACTGAAGCTTTCTTT. It translates to CASRQGATEAFF.

V is TRBV7-9 and J is TRBJ1-4; TRBD1 might be the D (5 bases). The germline CDR1 and CDR2 sequences are SEHNR and FQNEAQ (reference sequence). V shed 4 bases and J shed 7 bases, with 13 bases lying between them. The CDR3 consists of 14 residues. In DNA form, the CDR3 reads TGTGCCAGCAGCTCGGGGCGGGAAGTTGAAAAACTGTTTTTT. Translation gives CASSSGREVEKLFF.

The CDR3 reads CASSSGPASYEQYF. The CDR3 nucleotides read TGTGCCAGCAGCTCGGGACCGGCCTCCTACGAGCAGTACTTC. This chain connects TRBV7-9 to TRBJ2-7; D may be TRBD1 or TRBD2 (5 bases each). Trimming took 4 bases from V and 0 from J, leaving 10 bases between them. The CDR3 is 14 residues long. CDR1 is SEHNR and CDR2 is FQNEAQ in the germline V gene (reference sequence).

This clone was recorded only once. This chain connects TRBV19 to TRBJ2-7; TRBD1 aligns across 10 bases. With V trimmed by 5 bases and J by 5 bases, 6 bases remained unmatched. The CDR3 spans 14 residues. Germline CDR1 and CDR2: LNHDA and SQIVND (reference sequence). The CDR3 loop is CASSGLTGGNEQYF. DNA for the CDR3: TGTGCCAGTAGTGGGTTGACAGGGGGCAACGAGCAGTACTTC.